The clone carrying this T cell receptor (beta chain) has more than one count but fewer than ten. The antigen remains undetermined. The data were obtained in a study of T cells in Graves' hyperthyroidism and ophthalmopathy. Findings and caveats of the study: Most expanded thyroid clonotypes above 0.001 recurred in blood. A model of 13 V-J pairs discriminated ophthalmopathy from stable hyperthyroidism.

Germline-derived CDR1 and CDR2 are SGHNT and YYREEE (reference sequence). This CDR3 spans 21 amino acids. The V gene end was trimmed by 0 bases and the J gene end by 2 bases; junction bases not matched to a gene: 21. Authors of the study amplified TCR beta CDR3 regions from RNA transcripts. During a first-round RT-PCR of the TCR CDR3, the HTBI primer set was used. Using its own MiXCR run on the multiplex PCR reads, TCRdb lists one record per CDR3 protein. Of nearly 600,000 distinct CDR3 sequences in the sample, 13% to 15% were seen once. The sample consisted of blood. The rearrangement joins TRBV5-4 to TRBJ2-5; 8 bases fit TRBD2. The sequence derives from a woman younger than 30 with Graves' ophthalmopathy. The CDR3 protein is CASSLDSLVREADRRQETQYF. CDR3 sequence (DNA): TGTGCCAGCAGCTTGGATAGTTTGGTGCGGGAGGCCGACCGGAGGCAAGAGACCCAGTACTTC.